These 9 T cell receptor beta chains share one sample of origin, sequenced in a study of T cells in Graves' hyperthyroidism and ophthalmopathy. Amplification of TCR beta CDR3 regions used RNA as the template. An initial round of RT-PCR targeting the TCR CDR3 relied on the HTBI primer set. TCRdb called the multiplex PCR reads again in MiXCR, with one record for every CDR3 protein. In the table there are tens of thousands of distinct CDR3 sequences, around 55% of which are singletons. Sequencing input: peripheral blood or thyroid tissue (not recorded which). These receptor sequences come from a man in his late teens or twenties with Graves' hyperthyroidism.

The CDR3 sequence: CASTYSGGNYEQYF. The CDR3 region has the DNA TGTGCCAGCACGTATAGCGGGGGCAACTACGAGCAGTACTTC. This chain uses TRBV28 with TRBJ2-7, with 9 bases that match TRBD2. The CDR3 spans 14 residues. Trimming took 7 bases from V and 3 from J; bases not matched to a gene: 7. Germline assignment: CDR1 MDHEN and CDR2 SYDVKM.

About this clonotype itself: A much larger clone differs from this one at a single base, so this may be a read error. The genes are TRBV5-1 and TRBJ2-3, with D perhaps assigned TRBD1 or TRBD2 (5 bases each). CDR1 and CDR2 (germline): SGHRS, YFSETQ. The CDR3 has 13 residues. The CDR3, as DNA: TGCGCCAGCAGCGAGGGGCGCACAGGTACGCAGTATTTT. Residues: CASSEGRTGTQYF.

The chain has TRBV7-2 and TRBJ1-6; tentative D call: TRBD1 (5 bases). There are 15 residues in the CDR3. V was pared by 5 bases and J by 4 bases, with 12 bases between. Germline V lookup: CDR1 SGHTA, CDR2 FQGNSA. The CDR3 reads CASSRTGRYNSPLHF. CDR3 DNA sequence: TGTGCCAGCAGCCGAACGGGACGGTATAATTCACCCCTCCACTTT. Combining the CDR3 with reference TRBV7-2 and TRBJ1-6 gives the whole variable domain GAGVSQSPSNKVTEKGKDVELRCDPISGHTALYWYRQSLGQGLEFLIYFQGNSAPDKSGLPSDRFSAERTGGSVSTLTIQRTQQEDSAVYLCASSRTGRYNSPLHFGNGTRLTVT.

The chain links TRBV15 to TRBJ1-5, with 8 bases aligning to TRBD1. The germline V gene has CDR1 LNHNV and CDR2 YYDKDF (reference sequence). The CDR3 extends over 14 amino acids. V was clipped by 5 bases and J by 6 bases; unmatched bases: 6. In nucleotides, the CDR3 is TGTGCCACCAGCCTTACAGGGGGGAGTCAGCCCCAGCATTTT. Translated, it gives CATSLTGGSQPQHF.

In its sample, this clonotype was seen many times. The chain carries TRBV9 and TRBJ2-2, with TRBD2 matching over 9 bases. Trimming cost V 2 bases and J 7 bases; bases outside gene matches: 6. Germline V gene lookup returns CDR1 SGDLS and CDR2 YYNGEE. The CDR3 contains 15 residues. The CDR3 sequence: CASSVLAGYDGELFF. As DNA, the CDR3 is TGTGCCAGCAGCGTTCTAGCGGGATACGACGGGGAGCTGTTTTTT.

Many counts were recorded for this clonotype. The CDR3 DNA reads TGCAGTGCCGTGAGGGGGACGCAGCCCCAGCATTTT. Translated: CSAVRGTQPQHF. The V call is TRBV20-1, the J call TRBJ1-5, with D maybe TRBD1 (6 bases). CDR3 length: 12 amino acids. Per germline, CDR1 DFQATT and CDR2 SNEGSKA (reference sequence). Trimming removed 6 bases at V and 7 bases at J, with 13 bases between.

As regards this clonotype: The CDR3 end shows no conserved phenylalanine or tryptophan, and so a read error is likely. No DNA is shown, since the ends of the CDR3 on it are uncertain; the CDR3 is the one TCRdb lists. This chain connects TRBV5-1 to TRBJ2-2. 15 amino acids form the CDR3, both terminal residues included. Germline CDR1 reads SGHRS; CDR2 reads YFSETQ. Here the CDR3 reads CASSFRQTNTGELVL.

About this clonotype: One end of the junction varies from germline; a read error may be responsible. This chain connects TRBV7-2 to TRBJ1-3; 11 bases align to TRBD1. The CDR3 is 17 residues long. Germline CDR1 reads SGHTA; CDR2 reads FQGNSA. The CDR3 spells CASSYGTGGFSGNTIYF. The CDR3 DNA follows: TGCGCCAGCAGCTACGGGACAGGGGGATTCTCTGGAAACACCATATATTTT.

In regard to this clonotype: Since a much larger clone is just one base distant, this may be a read error. This chain joins TRBV20-1 and TRBJ2-5, with 9 bases aligning to TRBD2. J lost 5 bases, V lost 0 bases, and 7 bases had no gene match. The CDR3 loop spans 15 amino acids. In germline, CDR1 is DFQATT, CDR2 SNEGSKA (reference sequence). In nucleotides, the CDR3 is TGCAGTGCTAGAGATTCGGCGGGGGGGCAGGAGACCCAGTACTTC. The encoded protein is CSARDSAGGQETQYF.